A selection of T cell receptor beta chains follows, all from one sample in a study of T cell responses to AZD1222 COVID-19 vaccine. The protocol was immunoSEQ multiplex PCR, while the TCRdb copy is restricted to in-frame clones and leaves out a portion. Of some 150,000 clones in the sample, more than 75% are singletons; the top ten hold over 15%. This sample comprised peripheral blood, obtained on day 0 of AZD1222 vaccination. These receptors all come from an adult in good health. Both conserved end residues are part of each CDR3. The D gene is left open where the match is weak. Size is stated for part of the rows, as once, few or many counts, or as a class when the clone is expanded.

V gene: TRBV30; D gene: -; clone size: -; J gene: TRBJ2-2; CDR3 protein: CAWRGVTGELFF; CDR3 DNA: TGTGCCTGGAGGGGAGTCACCGGGGAGCTGTTTTTT
V gene: TRBV18; D gene: -; clone size: -; J gene: TRBJ2-5; CDR3 protein: CASSQNYQETQYF; CDR3 DNA: TGTGCCAGCTCACAAAATTACCAAGAGACCCAGTACTTC
V gene: TRBV21-1; D gene: -; clone size: -; J gene: TRBJ1-2; CDR3 protein: CASSPAGQGGNYGYTF; CDR3 DNA: TGTGCCAGCAGCCCCGCCGGACAGGGGGGGAACTATGGCTACACCTTC
V gene: TRBV6-4; D gene: -; clone size: few; J gene: TRBJ1-2; CDR3 protein: CASSDHGTAPTF; CDR3 DNA: TGTGCCAGCAGTGACCACGGGACGGCACCCACCTTC
V gene: TRBV10-3; D gene: -; clone size: -; J gene: TRBJ2-7; CDR3 protein: CAISESSVQGQYF; CDR3 DNA: TGTGCCATCAGTGAGTCGAGCGTTCAGGGACAGTACTTC
V gene: TRBV7-9; D gene: TRBD2; clone size: -; J gene: TRBJ2-3; CDR3 protein: CASSLASGGTDTQYF; CDR3 DNA: TGTGCCAGCAGCTTAGCGAGCGGGGGCACAGATACGCAGTATTTT
V gene: TRBV28; D gene: -; clone size: -; J gene: TRBJ1-5; CDR3 protein: CASSFQGPMGNQPQHF; CDR3 DNA: TGTGCCAGCAGTTTCCAGGGCCCTATGGGCAATCAGCCCCAGCATTTT
V gene: TRBV5-1; D gene: TRBD1; clone size: -; J gene: TRBJ1-1; CDR3 protein: CASSLRGQGGLNTEAFF; CDR3 DNA: TGCGCCAGCAGCTTGCGTGGACAGGGTGGGTTGAACACTGAAGCTTTCTTT
V gene: TRBV11-3; D gene: TRBD1; clone size: -; J gene: TRBJ1-4; CDR3 protein: CASSQTGLKLFF; CDR3 DNA: TGTGCCAGCAGTCAGACAGGGTTGAAACTGTTTTTT
V gene: TRBV5-1; D gene: -; clone size: -; J gene: TRBJ2-3; CDR3 protein: CASSLGQSSDTQYF; CDR3 DNA: TGCGCCAGCAGCTTGGGTCAGTCGTCAGATACGCAGTATTTT
V gene: TRBV5-1; D gene: -; clone size: -; J gene: TRBJ2-3; CDR3 protein: CASSLVATSTDTQYF; CDR3 DNA: TGCGCCAGCAGCTTGGTAGCGACTAGCACAGATACGCAGTATTTT
V gene: TRBV3-1/TRBV3-2; D gene: TRBD1; clone size: -; J gene: TRBJ1-5; CDR3 protein: CASSQGRQGRNQPQHF; CDR3 DNA: TGTGCCAGCAGCCAAGGCCGACAGGGGCGCAATCAGCCCCAGCATTTT
V gene: TRBV21-1; D gene: -; clone size: -; J gene: TRBJ2-3; CDR3 protein: CASIQDRFLTDTQYF; CDR3 DNA: TGTGCCAGCATACAGGACAGGTTCCTCACAGATACGCAGTATTTT
V gene: TRBV2; D gene: -; clone size: -; J gene: TRBJ2-2; CDR3 protein: CASSEIRSRGTGELFF; CDR3 DNA: TGTGCCAGCAGTGAAATAAGGTCTAGGGGCACCGGGGAGCTGTTTTTT
V gene: TRBV7-6; D gene: -; clone size: -; J gene: TRBJ1-5; CDR3 protein: CASSLGHTREWNQPQHF; CDR3 DNA: TGTGCCAGCAGCTTAGGGCACACGAGGGAATGGAATCAGCCCCAGCATTTT
V gene: TRBV7-9; D gene: TRBD2; clone size: few; J gene: TRBJ2-1; CDR3 protein: CASSLALAGYNEQFF; CDR3 DNA: TGTGCCAGCAGCTTAGCGCTAGCGGGGTACAATGAGCAGTTCTTC
V gene: TRBV9; D gene: -; clone size: once; J gene: TRBJ1-4; CDR3 protein: CASSVWAGTNEKLFF; CDR3 DNA: TGTGCCAGCAGCGTATGGGCAGGGACTAATGAAAAACTGTTTTTT
V gene: TRBV7-3; D gene: -; clone size: -; J gene: TRBJ2-3; CDR3 protein: CASSLATTDTQYF; CDR3 DNA: TGTGCCAGCAGCTTAGCAACCACAGATACGCAGTATTTT
V gene: TRBV12-3/TRBV12-4; D gene: -; clone size: -; J gene: TRBJ2-7; CDR3 protein: CASSLSSSYEQYF; CDR3 DNA: TGTGCCAGCAGTTTAAGTAGTTCCTACGAGCAGTACTTC
V gene: TRBV27; D gene: TRBD2; clone size: -; J gene: TRBJ2-1; CDR3 protein: CASSPFFGRAYNEQFF; CDR3 DNA: TGTGCCAGCAGTCCCTTTTTCGGGAGGGCCTACAATGAGCAGTTCTTC
V gene: TRBV25-1; D gene: -; clone size: -; J gene: TRBJ1-2; CDR3 protein: CASSVGQLYGYTF; CDR3 DNA: TGTGCCAGCAGTGTTGGACAGCTCTATGGCTACACCTTC
V gene: TRBV9; D gene: -; clone size: -; J gene: TRBJ1-4; CDR3 protein: CASSVERDAEKLFF; CDR3 DNA: TGTGCCAGCAGCGTAGAAAGGGACGCGGAAAAACTGTTTTTT
V gene: TRBV5-3; D gene: TRBD1; clone size: -; J gene: TRBJ1-4; CDR3 protein: CLVNSGTAANEKLFF; CDR3 DNA: TGCCTAGTTAACTCAGGGACAGCGGCTAATGAAAAACTGTTTTTT
V gene: TRBV5-1; D gene: -; clone size: once; J gene: TRBJ1-3; CDR3 protein: CASSLVSGAGNTIYF; CDR3 DNA: TGCGCCAGCAGCTTGGTGTCGGGGGCTGGAAACACCATATATTTT
V gene: TRBV2; D gene: TRBD2; clone size: -; J gene: TRBJ2-3; CDR3 protein: CAWRETRDTQYF; CDR3 DNA: TGTGCCTGGCGGGAGACAAGAGATACGCAGTATTTT
V gene: TRBV6-4; D gene: TRBD1; clone size: -; J gene: TRBJ2-7; CDR3 protein: CASSRQGDSYEQYF; CDR3 DNA: TGTGCCAGCAGTAGACAGGGGGACTCCTACGAGCAGTACTTC